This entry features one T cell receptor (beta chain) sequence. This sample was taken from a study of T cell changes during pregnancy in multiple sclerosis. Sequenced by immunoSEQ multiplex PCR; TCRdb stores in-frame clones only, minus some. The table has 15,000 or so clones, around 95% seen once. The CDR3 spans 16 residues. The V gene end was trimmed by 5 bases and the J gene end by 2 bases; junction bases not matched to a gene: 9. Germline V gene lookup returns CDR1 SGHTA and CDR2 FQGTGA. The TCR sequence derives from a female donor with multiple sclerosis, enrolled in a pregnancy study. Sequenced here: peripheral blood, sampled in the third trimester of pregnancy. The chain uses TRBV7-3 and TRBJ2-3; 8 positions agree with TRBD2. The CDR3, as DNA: TGTGCCAGCAGCCCAGGATTGCGGGGGGTCACAGATACGCAGTATTTT. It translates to CASSPGLRGVTDTQYF.